Listed here are 22 T cell receptor beta chains from one sample, sequenced in a study of identical twins. TCRdb fed the 5' RACE reads into MiXCR, producing one record per CDR3 protein. The sample yields about 340,000 distinct CDR3 sequences, 12% seen once. These data were likewise used in another study, on yellow fever vaccine responses in identical twins.

Sequenced material: CD8+ T cells sorted from blood. The receptor set was obtained from a woman younger than 35 in good health.

CDR3 coding DNA: TGTGCCAGCAGCTTTAGGCAAAGACGCAACACCGGGGAGCTGTTTTTT. This encodes CASSFRQRRNTGELFF. This sequence joins TRBV13 and TRBJ2-2; D uncertain. CDR1 is PRHDT, CDR2 FYEKMQ, per germline (reference sequence). The germline V and J ends were trimmed by 3 bases and 2 bases, with 13 bases remaining between them. The CDR3 has 16 amino acids.

The chain joins TRBV6-2 or TRBV6-3 to TRBJ2-1, with 8 bases matching TRBD1. Germline V gives CDR1 MNHEY, CDR2 SVGEGT. J lost 0 bases, V lost 2 bases, and 9 bases had no gene match. This CDR3 has 18 amino acids. The CDR3 region has the DNA TGTGCCAGCAGTTACCACCCCCTTACAGGGGGCTCCTACAATGAGCAGTTCTTC. It is translated as CASSYHPLTGGSYNEQFF.

This clonotype was counted a few times. The chain uses TRBV24-1 and TRBJ1-2; D unclear. This CDR3 spans 14 amino acids. Germline V gene lookup returns CDR1 KGHDR and CDR2 SFDVKD. The V end lost 2 bases, the J end lost 7 bases, and 13 bases lay between the germline ends. This CDR3 reads CATSDYWQSPGYTF. CDR3 in DNA: TGTGCCACCAGTGATTACTGGCAGTCTCCTGGCTACACCTTC.

This clonotype was observed a handful of times. The genes are TRBV29-1 and TRBJ1-2, with TRBD1 matching over 8 bases. With 0 bases clipped from V and 0 bases from J, the junction kept 9 bases outside the gene matches. This CDR3 has 17 residues. Germline CDR1 and CDR2: SQVTM and ANQGSEA. The CDR3 DNA is TGCAGCGTTGAAGAGGAGGACAGGGACAGGCCTAACTATGGCTACACCTTC. Residues: CSVEEEDRDRPNYGYTF.

This clonotype turned up a few times. The gene calls are TRBV28 and TRBJ2-7; perhaps D is TRBD1 or TRBD2 (5 bases each). This CDR3 contains 14 residues. V was pared by 3 bases and J by 6 bases, with 15 bases between. Germline CDR1 is MDHEN and CDR2 is SYDVKM. The CDR3 region has the DNA TGTGCCAGCAGTTTCGGCGAGGGGAAGGGCGAGCAGTACTTC. It specifies CASSFGEGKGEQYF. The entire variable domain, with the rest obtained from reference TRBV28 and TRBJ2-7, is as follows: DVKVTQSSRYLVKRTGEKVFLECVQDMDHENMFWYRQDPGLGLRLIYFSYDVKMKEKGDIPEGYSVSREKKERFSLILESASTNQTSMYLCASSFGEGKGEQYFGPGTRLTVT.

This clonotype was seen a few times. This sequence joins TRBV9 and TRBJ2-7; tentative D call: TRBD1 (5 bases). CDR1 SGDLS and CDR2 YYNGEE come from the germline V gene. CDR3 length: 13 amino acids. Trimming removed 0 bases from V and 2 bases from J, with 6 bases in between. Here the CDR3 DNA reads TGTGCCAGCAGCGTAGCGGACACCTACGAGCAGTACTTC. Amino acid sequence: CASSVADTYEQYF. Complete variable domain (other parts from reference TRBV9 and TRBJ2-7): DSGVTQTPKHLITATGQRVTLRCSPRSGDLSVYWYQQSLDQGLQFLIQYYNGEERAKGNILERFSAQQFPDLHSELNLSSLELGDSALYFCASSVADTYEQYFGPGTRLTVT.

This clonotype was observed at least ten times. The rearrangement links TRBV4-1 to TRBJ1-1; D may be TRBD1 (6 bases). Per the germline V gene, CDR1 is MGHRA and CDR2 is YSYEKL. V was pared by 0 bases and J by 3 bases, with 14 bases between. This CDR3 contains 16 residues. As DNA, the CDR3 is TGCGCCAGCAGCCAAGATCTTATGGCAGGGGACACTGAAGCTTTCTTT. Translated, it gives CASSQDLMAGDTEAFF.

The chain has TRBV7-9 and TRBJ2-3, with 9 bases fitting TRBD2. With V trimmed by 2 bases and J by 4 bases, 7 bases remained unmatched. The CDR3 runs to 16 residues. Per germline, CDR1 SEHNR and CDR2 FQNEAQ (reference sequence). CDR3 nucleotide sequence: TGTGCCAGCAGCTTACCCCGGACTAGCGAGCCAGATACGCAGTATTTT. This gives the protein CASSLPRTSEPDTQYF.

The J gene is TRBJ2-2, the V gene TRBV28, with no clear D. The CDR3 has 17 amino acids. V lost 5 bases and J 0 bases, leaving 16 bases between the germline ends. Germline V gives CDR1 MDHEN, CDR2 SYDVKM. CDR3 sequence: CASSPFRFLANTGELFF. The DNA for the CDR3 is TGTGCCAGCAGTCCTTTCAGGTTTTTGGCGAACACCGGGGAGCTGTTTTTT.

Here the CDR3 DNA reads TGTGCCAGCAGTTCCCCGACAGGGGCCCTCTCCGGGGAGCTGTTTTTT. Protein sequence: CASSSPTGALSGELFF. The V gene is TRBV12-3 or TRBV12-4, the J gene TRBJ2-2, with TRBD1 matching 8 bases. This CDR3 spans 16 amino acids. V trimming: 4 bases; J trimming: 6 bases; junction bases outside the gene matches: 10.

This clonotype was seen a few times. This chain uses TRBV9 with TRBJ2-3; tentative D call: TRBD2 (6 bases). CDR3 length: 13 residues. CDR1 and CDR2 (germline): SGDLS, YYNGEE. V was clipped by 9 bases and J by 2 bases, with 13 bases between them. The DNA for the CDR3 is TGTGCCACTAGCGCCCTTAACACAGATACGCAGTATTTT. Encoded protein: CATSALNTDTQYF.

The sample holds many counts of this clonotype. The rearrangement uses TRBV12-3 or TRBV12-4 and TRBJ1-2; 7 bases are a match to TRBD1. The V gene end was trimmed by 3 bases and the J gene end by 3 bases; junction bases not matched to a gene: 4. The CDR3 has 14 amino acids. In nucleotides, the CDR3 is TGTGCCAGCAGTTTTGACAGGGCATACTATGGCTACACCTTC. It codes for CASSFDRAYYGYTF.

At least ten counts were recorded for this clonotype. This chain uses TRBV10-3 with TRBJ2-7; a weak D match, TRBD1 (6 bases). The ends were cut back, 6 bases at V and 5 bases at J, with 11 bases in the middle. The CDR3 length is 12 residues. The germline gives CDR1 ENHRY, CDR2 SYGVKD. The CDR3 region has the DNA TGTGCCATCAGCAATCACAGGGACGAGCAGTACTTC. It yields the protein CAISNHRDEQYF.

This clonotype has only one observation. The V gene is TRBV4-1, the J gene TRBJ1-5; D remains unclear. Germline CDR1 is MGHRA and CDR2 is YSYEKL. This CDR3 has 16 amino acids. V dropped 4 bases and J dropped 0 bases, with 13 bases sitting between them. Written as DNA, the CDR3 is TGCGCCAGCAGCCCTAAGACGGACGATAGCAATCAGCCCCAGCATTTT. It codes for CASSPKTDDSNQPQHF.

This clonotype has only a few counts. The J gene is TRBJ1-1, the V gene TRBV12-3 or TRBV12-4; D may be TRBD1 (6 bases). The V end was cut by 6 bases, the J end by 1 base, with 15 bases between. CDR3 size: 15 residues. For the CDR3, the DNA is TGTGCCAGCAGCCTGGGGGCTATTACGAACACTGAAGCTTTCTTT. Translation: CASSLGAITNTEAFF.

This clonotype has a count of ten or more. The gene calls are TRBV28 and TRBJ2-7; D gene unclear. The CDR3 extends over 12 amino acids. V was cut by 2 bases and J by 3 bases, with 5 bases left in between. Germline CDR1 reads MDHEN; CDR2 reads SYDVKM. The CDR3, as DNA: TGTGCCAGCAGTTTAGACGTCTACGAGCAGTACTTC. Amino acids: CASSLDVYEQYF.

This rearrangement joins TRBV12-3 or TRBV12-4 to TRBJ1-4; D might be TRBD1 (5 bases). V gave up 6 bases and J gave up 0 bases, with 11 bases separating them. The CDR3 extends over 15 amino acids. This CDR3 is CASSPGSTTNEKLFF. The CDR3 DNA sequence: TGTGCCAGCAGCCCAGGGTCCACAACTAATGAAAAACTGTTTTTT.

This clonotype showed up just a few times. This chain uses TRBV7-2 with TRBJ2-3, with D maybe TRBD2 (5 bases). The CDR3 extends over 16 amino acids. Germline V gene lookup returns CDR1 SGHTA and CDR2 FQGNSA. Trimming removed 1 base at V and 0 bases at J, with 11 bases between. The CDR3 DNA sequence: TGTGCCAGCAGCTTAGTCGGTGGGAGTAGCACAGATACGCAGTATTTT. It specifies CASSLVGGSSTDTQYF.

There are many counts of this clonotype. The chain employs TRBV12-3 or TRBV12-4 and TRBJ2-1; no definite D call. CDR3 length equals 12 residues. V gave up 5 bases and J gave up 5 bases, with 7 bases separating them. In nucleotides, the CDR3 is TGTGCCAGCAGTCCCGGTGACAATGAGCAGTTCTTC. Translating it yields CASSPGDNEQFF.

Concerning this clonotype: A much larger clone lies a single base off, so this may be a read error. The chain recombines TRBV29-1 with TRBJ2-1; D is possibly TRBD2 (6 bases). Trimming pared 3 bases from V and 0 bases from J, leaving 9 bases between. Germline values: CDR1 SQVTM, CDR2 ANQGSEA. The CDR3 loop spans 14 amino acids. The CDR3 nucleotides read TGCAGCGTTGACGGGGGAAGCTCCTACAATGAGCAGTTCTTC. Translation gives CSVDGGSSYNEQFF.

In its sample, this clonotype was seen a few times. The V and J genes are TRBV29-1 and TRBJ2-3; TRBD1 or TRBD2 may be the D gene (5 bases each). The CDR3 has 12 residues. V lost 7 bases, J lost 3 bases, and 11 bases lay in between. Germline-derived CDR1 and CDR2 are SQVTM and ANQGSEA. The chain's CDR3 is CSGGRETDTQYF. CDR3 nucleotides: TGCAGCGGGGGCAGGGAGACAGATACGCAGTATTTT.

The rearrangement links TRBV20-1 to TRBJ2-7; the D gene is possibly TRBD1 (6 bases). With 3 bases removed from V and 0 bases from J, the gap between germline ends came to 15 bases. The germline V gene has CDR1 DFQATT and CDR2 SNEGSKA (reference sequence). The CDR3 contains 15 residues. CDR3 in amino acids: CSARGDKGGSYEQYF. CDR3 DNA: TGCAGTGCTAGGGGGGATAAAGGGGGCTCCTACGAGCAGTACTTC.